The table lists the clone carrying this TCR beta chain with a count of one. The germline V gene has CDR1 SQVTM and CDR2 ANQGSEA. The CDR3 covers 11 residues. Trimming shortened V by 7 bases and J by 0 bases, and 6 bases separated the two germline ends. The sample originates from a study of blood T cell repertoires in COVID-19. This table comes from immunoSEQ multiplex PCR, and its TCRdb copy is limited to in-frame clones, with some not included. In the table there are around 140,000 clones, roughly 81% of which are singletons. This TCR was recovered from a human donor with acute or convalescent COVID-19. The donor label of this sample is uncertain. Sequenced: peripheral blood. The chain links TRBV29-1 to TRBJ1-1; D gene unclear. In DNA, the CDR3 is TGCAGCGGGGCAGTGAACACTGAAGCTTTCTTT. Its protein product is CSGAVNTEAFF. The entire variable domain, with the rest obtained from reference TRBV29-1 and TRBJ1-1, is as follows: SAVISQKPSRDICQRGTSLTIQCQVDSQVTMMFWYRQQPGQSLTLIATANQGSEATYESGFVIDKFPISRPNLTFSTLTVSNMSPEDSSIYLCSGAVNTEAFFGQGTRLTVV.